This paragraph covers one TCR beta chain sequence. This specimen comes from a study of blood T cell repertoires in COVID-19. At the level of the study: Specimens from acute and convalescent COVID-19 originated in the United States, Italy and Spain. In each case, the material was cDNA or gDNA derived from T cells, B-cell-depleted T cells, or PBMCs.

V gave up 3 bases and J gave up 4 bases, with 14 bases separating them. The CDR3 loop spans 14 amino acids. Germline CDR1 SQVTM, CDR2 ANQGSEA. Original methodology: Using reference gene primer amplification, nucleated cell counts were estimated. Sequencing used immunoSEQ multiplex PCR; TCRdb keeps in-frame clones, though not all of them. V and J calls and clone size come straight from that table; D and trimming were deduced from the DNA. The sample lists about 90,000 clones; about 91% were seen once. V and J are TRBV29-1 and TRBJ2-3, with a possible D match to TRBD2 (5 bases). Sequenced input: peripheral blood. The sequence was obtained from a human donor with active COVID-19. The donor label of this sample is uncertain. CDR3 coding DNA: TGCAGCGTTGACGGCGGTACGCGGGCAGATACGCAGTATTTT. Protein sequence: CSVDGGTRADTQYF.